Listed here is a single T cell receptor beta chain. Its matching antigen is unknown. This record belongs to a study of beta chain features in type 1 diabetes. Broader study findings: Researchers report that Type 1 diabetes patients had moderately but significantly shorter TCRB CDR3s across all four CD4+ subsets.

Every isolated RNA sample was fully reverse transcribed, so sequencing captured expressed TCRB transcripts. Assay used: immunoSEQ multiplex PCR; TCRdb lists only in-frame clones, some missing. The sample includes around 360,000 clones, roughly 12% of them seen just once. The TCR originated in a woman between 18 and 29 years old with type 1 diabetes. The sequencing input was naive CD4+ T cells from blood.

CDR3 nucleotides: TGTGCCAGCAGCGGGCAGGGCTATGAGCAGTTCTTC. Translated, it gives CASSGQGYEQFF. The chain joins TRBV9 to TRBJ2-1, with a tentative D call TRBD1 (5 bases). V was trimmed by 3 bases and J by 8 bases, leaving 9 bases between them. This CDR3 has 12 amino acids. Per germline, CDR1 SGDLS and CDR2 YYNGEE.